The source of this TCR beta chain is a study of monozygotic twins with inflammatory bowel disease. Addition of UMIs with a 6-nucleotide sample barcode was achieved by template switching. Two nested PCRs, run for around 15 and 9 cycles, were applied to TCRalpha and TCRbeta cDNA. With the 5' RACE reads reprocessed, TCRdb shows one record per CDR3 protein and no DNA. The listing contains around 230,000 distinct CDR3 sequences. The CDR3 has 16 residues. In germline, CDR1 is LNHDA, CDR2 SQIVND (reference sequence). The V gene is TRBV19, the J gene TRBJ1-5; absent DNA, TCRdb's TRBD1 call cannot be checked. This TCR was recovered from a human donor with ulcerative colitis or Crohn's disease, or a healthy co-twin of an affected twin (not recorded which). Sample: blood. The CDR3 protein is CASSTWGGRSNQPQHF.